The 22 T cell receptor beta chains below all came from one sample that was sequenced in a study of naive and memory T cell subsets. Overall study findings and caveats: Naive repertoires, especially CD8, held a few larger clonotypes, possibly memory cells re-expressing CD45RA.

Both TRBC1 and TRBC2 were covered by a beta constant-region primer of two equimolar oligonucleotides. Four rounds of PCR amplified the ligated cDNA using nested alpha and beta constant-region primers plus SP2. TCRdb passed the UMI-ligation and nested PCR reads through MiXCR, listing each CDR3 protein once. The table records about 100,000 distinct CDR3 sequences, more than 14% of them present only once. No cognate antigen is known for these TCRs. Sequencing input: naive CD8+ T cells from blood. The receptors come from a human donor in good health.

The V call is TRBV30, the J call TRBJ2-1, with D possibly TRBD1 on 5 matching bases. Germline V gene lookup returns CDR1 GTSNPN and CDR2 SVGIG (reference sequence). The CDR3 is 11 residues long. Trimming took 5 bases from V and 8 from J, leaving 10 bases between them. The CDR3 nucleotides read TGTGCCTGGGGTACAGGATATGAGCAGTTCTTC. Translated, it gives CAWGTGYEQFF.

In its sample, this clonotype was seen a few times. The CDR3: CASSQDRNWGPNTQYF. As DNA, the CDR3 is TGTGCCAGCAGCCAAGACCGAAATTGGGGCCCCAATACGCAGTATTTT. The rearrangement joins TRBV3-1 to TRBJ2-3; D perhaps matches TRBD1 (5 bases). V was pared by 0 bases and J by 7 bases, with 17 bases between. The CDR3 is 16 residues long. CDR1 and CDR2 (germline): LGHDT, YNNKEL (reference sequence).

The chain links TRBV20-1 to TRBJ2-4, with 9 positions matching TRBD1. From germline, CDR1 is DFQATT and CDR2 SNEGSKA (reference sequence). V was pared by 1 base and J by 9 bases, with 7 bases of the junction left unmatched. The CDR3 is made up of 14 amino acids. The CDR3 region is CSARGGQGSAIQYF. The CDR3 coding sequence is TGCAGTGCTAGAGGCGGACAGGGGTCGGCCATTCAGTACTTC.

This clonotype has only one observation. The junction departs from the called germline gene at one end, perhaps through a read error. This chain uses TRBV4-3 with TRBJ2-6; tentative D call: TRBD1 (5 bases). Germline V gene lookup returns CDR1 LGHNA and CDR2 YSLEER. The CDR3 spans 14 residues. CDR3 coding DNA: TGCGCCAGCAGCACCCATTCTGGGGCCAGCGTCCTGACTTTC. Amino acid sequence: CASSTHSGASVLTF.

The chain is built from TRBV4-3 and TRBJ1-2, with D perhaps matching TRBD1 (6 bases). CDR3 length: 15 amino acids. The germline V gene encodes CDR1 LGHNA and CDR2 YSLEER. Between the trimmed V and J ends, which lost 3 bases and 6 bases, there was a span of 17 bases. The chain's CDR3 is CASSQGVRTEHGYTF. As DNA, the CDR3 is TGCGCCAGCAGCCAGGGGGTTCGGACAGAGCATGGCTACACCTTC.

This clonotype was counted only a few times. The J gene is TRBJ2-2, the V gene TRBV6-6; tentative D call: TRBD2 (5 bases). The CDR3 totals 16 residues. CDR1 and CDR2 (germline): MNHNY, SVGAGI (reference sequence). Between the trimmed V and J ends, which lost 1 base and 3 bases, there was a span of 12 bases. The CDR3 sequence is CASSYFRGPDTGELFF. The CDR3 DNA follows: TGTGCCAGCAGTTACTTCCGGGGTCCTGACACCGGGGAGCTGTTTTTT.

This sequence joins TRBV9 and TRBJ2-5; D possibly corresponds to TRBD2 (7 bases). V lost 0 bases to trimming and J lost 1 base, with 16 bases between them. The germline V gene encodes CDR1 SGDLS and CDR2 YYNGEE. The CDR3 totals 17 residues. Written as DNA, the CDR3 is TGTGCCAGCAGCGTAGCTGAGGGGGGGGGTTCCCAAGAGACCCAGTACTTC. It yields the protein CASSVAEGGGSQETQYF.

The chain has TRBV28 and TRBJ2-3, with 13 bases lining up with TRBD2. CDR1 and CDR2 from the germline V gene are MDHEN and SYDVKM. With 8 bases clipped from V and 2 bases from J, the junction kept 7 bases outside the gene matches. The CDR3 runs 16 residues. In DNA, the CDR3 is TGTGCCAGCCCCCCGGGACTAGCGGGACTCACAGATACGCAGTATTTT. The encoded protein is CASPPGLAGLTDTQYF.

The J gene is TRBJ2-5, the V gene TRBV9; D call uncertain. This CDR3 spans 14 amino acids. Trimming removed 4 bases at V and 2 bases at J, with 12 bases between. Germline values: CDR1 SGDLS, CDR2 YYNGEE. CDR3 bases: TGTGCCAGCAGCCCCTCCGGGCAGCAAGAGACCCAGTACTTC. This gives the protein CASSPSGQQETQYF.

The table lists this clonotype with many counts. The J gene is TRBJ2-3, the V gene TRBV15; 8 nucleotides agree with TRBD1. The CDR3 runs 13 residues. Germline V CDR1 and CDR2: LNHNV, YYDKDF (reference sequence). The ends lost 8 bases at V and 4 bases at J; junction bases unmatched: 5. The CDR3 DNA follows: TGTGCCACCTCGGCCAGGGGGCCAGATACGCAGTATTTT. Translating it yields CATSARGPDTQYF.

This clonotype came up a few times. V gene TRBV20-1 combines with J gene TRBJ2-1, with a weak D call TRBD2 (5 bases). Trimming shortened V by 2 bases and J by 0 bases, and 8 bases separated the two germline ends. The CDR3 is made up of 14 amino acids. Germline V gives CDR1 DFQATT, CDR2 SNEGSKA (reference sequence). In DNA form, the CDR3 reads TGCAGTGCTAGACTAGCCAGCTCCTACAATGAGCAGTTCTTC. Protein sequence: CSARLASSYNEQFF.

This chain links TRBV7-2 with TRBJ1-5; D gene uncertain. Germline values: CDR1 SGHTA, CDR2 FQGNSA. The germline V and J ends were trimmed by 5 bases and 8 bases, with 13 bases remaining between them. CDR3 length: 13 residues. The CDR3 DNA is TGTGCCAGCAGCCTAGTGAGACCTGAGCCCCAGCATTTT. Its protein is CASSLVRPEPQHF.

This clonotype was counted once. This chain uses TRBV27 with TRBJ2-7; the D is unclear. The CDR3 runs to 13 residues. Looked up from germline, CDR1 is MNHEY and CDR2 is SMNVEV (reference sequence). V was pared by 8 bases and J by 2 bases, with 13 bases between. The CDR3 is CASQDLFTYEQYF. CDR3 sequence (DNA): TGTGCCAGCCAGGATCTCTTTACCTACGAGCAGTACTTC.

The rearrangement links TRBV19 to TRBJ2-3; 12 bases agree with TRBD2. Germline values: CDR1 LNHDA, CDR2 SQIVND (reference sequence). The CDR3 extends over 18 amino acids. The junction had 7 bases not matched to a gene; V was cut back by 2 bases and J by 1 base. The CDR3 region has the DNA TGTGCCAGTAGTATACCCCGACTAGCGGGAGTTGGCACAGATACGCAGTATTTT. Its protein product is CASSIPRLAGVGTDTQYF. Looking up the rest from reference TRBV19 and TRBJ2-3 gives the full variable domain: DGGITQSPKYLFRKEGQNVTLSCEQNLNHDAMYWYRQDPGQGLRLIYYSQIVNDFQKGDIAEGYSVSREKKESFPLTVTSAQKNPTAFYLCASSIPRLAGVGTDTQYFGPGTRLTVL.

The genes are TRBV20-1 and TRBJ1-2; no definite D call. Germline-derived CDR1 and CDR2 are DFQATT and SNEGSKA (reference sequence). CDR3 length equals 15 residues. The ends were cut back, 0 bases at V and 4 bases at J, with 15 bases in the middle. CDR3 protein: CSARDIPGPSYGYTF. The CDR3 coding sequence is TGCAGTGCTAGAGATATACCCGGGCCAAGCTATGGCTACACCTTC.

V is TRBV6-5 and J is TRBJ2-2; D call uncertain. This CDR3 comprises 15 residues. Trimming removed 2 bases from V and 5 bases from J, with 12 bases in between. Germline CDR1 is MNHEY and CDR2 is SVGAGI. In DNA form, the CDR3 reads TGTGCCAGCAGTTACGGGGTCGGCGGAACCGGGGAGCTGTTTTTT. Translated: CASSYGVGGTGELFF.

The chain recombines TRBV18 with TRBJ1-6; D is unresolved. The CDR3 loop spans 14 amino acids. The ends were cut back, 10 bases at V and 0 bases at J, with 10 bases in the middle. Per the germline V gene, CDR1 is KGHSH and CDR2 is LQKENI. CDR3 amino acids: CATAESSYNSPLHF. The CDR3 DNA reads as TGTGCCACCGCAGAGAGCTCCTATAATTCACCCCTCCACTTT.

This clonotype was seen a few times. V is TRBV7-2 and J is TRBJ1-2, with a tentative D call TRBD1 (5 bases). V lost 5 bases to trimming and J lost 4 bases, with 20 bases between them. CDR1 is SGHTA, CDR2 FQGNSA, per germline. CDR3 size: 16 residues. CDR3 DNA: TGTGCCAGCAGCGTACCGGGGCCTGGGCAGTCCTATGGCTACACCTTC. This codes for CASSVPGPGQSYGYTF. Filled out from reference TRBV7-2 and TRBJ1-2, the complete variable domain reads GAGVSQSPSNKVTEKGKDVELRCDPISGHTALYWYRQSLGQGLEFLIYFQGNSAPDKSGLPSDRFSAERTGGSVSTLTIQRTQQEDSAVYLCASSVPGPGQSYGYTFGSGTRLTVV.

This clonotype has at least ten counts. This chain joins TRBV27 and TRBJ2-1, with D possibly matching TRBD2 (6 bases). From germline, CDR1 is MNHEY and CDR2 SMNVEV (reference sequence). The CDR3 length is 16 residues. Trimming stripped 3 bases from V and 12 bases from J, with 24 bases between. This chain's CDR3 is CASSLALAKHRGSQFF. As DNA, the CDR3 is TGTGCCAGCAGTTTGGCCCTAGCGAAGCACCGAGGCTCGCAGTTCTTC.

This clonotype was observed many times. The gene calls are TRBV18 and TRBJ2-5; 8 bases are a match to TRBD1. Germline V lookup: CDR1 KGHSH, CDR2 LQKENI. V gave up 3 bases and J gave up 5 bases; unmatched junction bases: 11. The CDR3 extends over 16 amino acids. The CDR3: CASSPRQGAMGETQYF. CDR3 sequence (DNA): TGTGCCAGCTCACCGAGGCAGGGGGCGATGGGGGAGACCCAGTACTTC.

The chain recombines TRBV24-1 with TRBJ1-2; 8 bases match TRBD1. CDR1 KGHDR and CDR2 SFDVKD come from the germline V gene. J was trimmed by 4 bases and V by 3 bases; bases with no gene match: 3. This CDR3 has 14 residues. For the CDR3, the DNA is TGTGCCACCAGTGATACCGGGACAGGCTATGGCTACACCTTC. Protein product: CATSDTGTGYGYTF.

This clonotype showed up just a few times. The CDR3 is CASGTDYYEQYF. The CDR3 DNA is TGTGCCAGCGGGACAGATTACTACGAGCAGTACTTC. V and J are TRBV6-2 or TRBV6-3 and TRBJ2-7, with 7 nucleotides matching TRBD1. CDR3 size: 12 residues. V lost 8 bases and J lost 3; bases outside the gene matches: 4. Germline CDR1 and CDR2: MNHEY and SVGEGT.